This T cell receptor (beta chain) appears in the sequencing data of a study of blood T cell repertoires in COVID-19. As for the study in general: Samples representing acute and convalescent COVID-19 were sourced from the United States, Italy and Spain. The analysed material was cDNA or gDNA that came from T cells, B-cell-depleted T cells, or PBMCs.

A Seattle source enrolled patients during active infection and followed them longitudinally. CDR1 and CDR2 from the germline V gene are SNHLY and FYNNEI. The CDR3 has 15 amino acids. Trimming took 5 bases from V and 1 from J; bases not matched to a gene: 3. Per the study methods: Reference gene primer amplification gave nucleated cell count estimates. TCRdb keeps only in-frame clones here, not all; method: immunoSEQ multiplex PCR. V and J calls and clone size are as listed in that table; D and trimming were resolved from the DNA. Here the sample spans about 220,000 clones, approximately 78% being singletons. In this sample, this clone turned up a few times.

The genes are TRBV2 and TRBJ1-3, with 9 nucleotides matching TRBD1. Sequencing was done on a sample of peripheral blood. The source of this sequence is a woman older than 75 with COVID-19, enrolled during active disease. The CDR3 loop is CASSRGQGSGNTIYF. The CDR3 DNA reads TGTGCCAGCAGTCGGGGACAGGGTTCTGGAAACACCATATATTTT.